These 14 T cell receptor beta chains originate from one sample sequenced in a study of T cell changes during pregnancy in multiple sclerosis. TCRdb keeps only in-frame clones here, not all; method: immunoSEQ multiplex PCR. Here the sample spans roughly 45,000 clones, roughly 95% being singletons. Sequencing was performed on CD8+ T cells from peripheral blood mononuclear cells, taken after pregnancy. These receptors originate from a female donor with multiple sclerosis, enrolled in a pregnancy study.

This clone has only one observation. The chain employs TRBV7-3 and TRBJ1-1; D remains unclear. Germline assignment: CDR1 SGHTA and CDR2 FQGTGA. V lost 0 bases to trimming and J lost 6 bases, with 17 bases between them. This CDR3 is built from 16 residues. The CDR3 here is CASSLTSLVLDSEAFF. The CDR3 DNA reads as TGTGCCAGCAGCTTAACTTCGCTGGTGCTCGACTCTGAAGCTTTCTTT.

The chain has TRBV7-9 and TRBJ1-3, with D possibly being TRBD1 (5 bases). The V end was cut by 11 bases, the J end by 0 bases, with 11 bases between. The CDR3 is 13 amino acids. CDR1 and CDR2 (germline): SEHNR, FQNEAQ (reference sequence). The CDR3 region is CAGTDISGNTIYF. The CDR3 coding sequence is TGTGCCGGAACGGACATCTCTGGAAACACCATATATTTT.

The rearrangement joins TRBV5-5 to TRBJ1-2; D unresolved. The CDR3 spans 12 residues. Germline CDR1 and CDR2: SGHKS and YYEKEE (reference sequence). V lost 5 bases to trimming and J lost 7 bases, with 12 bases between them. The CDR3 loop is CASSPYTFGYTF. Written as DNA, the CDR3 is TGTGCCAGCAGTCCTTACACGTTTGGCTACACCTTC.

This clone appeared once. This chain joins TRBV4-1 and TRBJ2-3, with 9 positions matching TRBD1. J gave up 3 bases and V 2 bases, and 9 bases lay outside the gene matches. Germline-derived CDR1 and CDR2 are MGHRA and YSYEKL. The CDR3 spans 17 residues. CDR3 sequence: CASSQRVPGQGTDTQYF. CDR3 coding DNA: TGCGCCAGCAGCCAAAGGGTCCCGGGACAGGGAACAGATACGCAGTATTTT.

This rearrangement joins TRBV19 to TRBJ1-1; D possibly corresponds to TRBD1 (5 bases). Germline V gene sequence: CDR1 LNHDA, CDR2 SQIVND (reference sequence). There are 13 residues in the CDR3. The ends were cut back, 6 bases at V and 2 bases at J, with 10 bases in the middle. The CDR3 spells CASSGHFNTEAFF. CDR3 in DNA: TGTGCCAGTAGCGGACACTTCAACACTGAAGCTTTCTTT.

The rearrangement joins TRBV5-5 to TRBJ2-7; 12 bases are shared with TRBD2. The trim removed 0 bases at V and 2 bases at J, leaving 9 bases unmatched. Per the germline V gene, CDR1 is SGHKS and CDR2 is YYEKEE (reference sequence). This CDR3 contains 18 residues. The CDR3 DNA reads as TGTGCCAGCAGCTTGGCTGGGCCTTGGACTAGCGGGACCTACGAGCAGTACTTC. Protein sequence: CASSLAGPWTSGTYEQYF.

The chain has TRBV30 and TRBJ2-1, with 11 bases fitting TRBD2. CDR1 is GTSNPN and CDR2 is SVGIG in the germline V gene (reference sequence). This CDR3 is 13 amino acids long. After removal of 5 bases from V and 10 bases from J, the junction contained 7 bases not matched to a gene. CDR3 protein: CAWGPSGGLEQFF. Here the CDR3 DNA reads TGTGCCTGGGGCCCTAGCGGGGGGTTAGAGCAGTTCTTC.

The J gene is TRBJ2-3, the V gene TRBV2; 9 bases align to TRBD1. Losses at the gene ends were 5 bases for V and 14 bases for J; bases not matched to a gene: 5. CDR1 and CDR2 from the germline V gene are SNHLY and FYNNEI. The CDR3 runs to 11 residues. CDR3 in amino acids: CASSWDRVRYF. The CDR3 DNA reads as TGTGCCAGCAGTTGGGACAGGGTGAGGTATTTT.

This chain's CDR3 is CASSIGGGAYEQYF. In DNA form, the CDR3 reads TGTGCCAGTAGTATAGGAGGAGGGGCCTACGAGCAGTACTTC. The rearrangement joins TRBV19 to TRBJ2-7; TRBD2 might be the D (6 bases). Per the germline V gene, CDR1 is LNHDA and CDR2 is SQIVND (reference sequence). Trimming stripped 1 base from V and 2 bases from J, with 9 bases between. The CDR3 spans 14 residues.

The CDR3 loop is CASSLNRGIEQYF. CDR3 sequence (DNA): TGTGCCAGCAGCTTAAACAGGGGGATCGAGCAGTACTTC. The chain has TRBV7-2 and TRBJ2-7, with 8 bases identical to TRBD1. V shed 2 bases and J 6 bases; nucleotides not matched to a gene: 3. Germline V gene lookup returns CDR1 SGHTA and CDR2 FQGNSA. CDR3 length equals 13 residues.

This sequence joins TRBV29-1 and TRBJ2-7, with unresolved D. This CDR3 spans 13 amino acids. The germline CDR1 and CDR2 sequences are SQVTM and ANQGSEA. The V gene lost 6 bases and the J gene lost 0 bases, with 12 bases spanning the gap. The CDR3 DNA sequence: TGCAGCGTGTGGGCAGGCGTCTCCTACGAGCAGTACTTC. Its protein is CSVWAGVSYEQYF.

The chain combines TRBV12-5 with TRBJ2-2; 9 bases align to TRBD1. The CDR3 is made up of 17 amino acids. J was trimmed by 2 bases and V by 3 bases; bases with no gene match: 7. Germline V CDR1 and CDR2: LGHNT, FRNRAP. CDR3 protein: CASGFLRDRVNTGELFF. For the CDR3, the DNA is TGTGCTAGTGGTTTTCTCCGGGACAGGGTCAACACCGGGGAGCTGTTTTTT.

This chain joins TRBV11-2 and TRBJ2-7; D is undetermined. V was shortened by 5 bases and J by 0 bases, with 5 bases between the two germline ends. Germline V lookup: CDR1 SGHAT, CDR2 FQNNGV. The CDR3 loop spans 12 amino acids. This CDR3 reads CASSGPSYEQYF. CDR3 DNA sequence: TGTGCCAGCAGCGGCCCCTCCTACGAGCAGTACTTC.

This chain uses TRBV15 with TRBJ1-3; D is possibly TRBD1 (5 bases). V was pared by 3 bases and J by 6 bases, with 15 bases between. Per the germline V gene, CDR1 is LNHNV and CDR2 is YYDKDF (reference sequence). The CDR3 runs 15 residues. CDR3: CATSSGSRGVNTIYF. The CDR3 region has the DNA TGTGCCACCAGCAGTGGTTCCCGGGGGGTAAACACCATATATTTT.